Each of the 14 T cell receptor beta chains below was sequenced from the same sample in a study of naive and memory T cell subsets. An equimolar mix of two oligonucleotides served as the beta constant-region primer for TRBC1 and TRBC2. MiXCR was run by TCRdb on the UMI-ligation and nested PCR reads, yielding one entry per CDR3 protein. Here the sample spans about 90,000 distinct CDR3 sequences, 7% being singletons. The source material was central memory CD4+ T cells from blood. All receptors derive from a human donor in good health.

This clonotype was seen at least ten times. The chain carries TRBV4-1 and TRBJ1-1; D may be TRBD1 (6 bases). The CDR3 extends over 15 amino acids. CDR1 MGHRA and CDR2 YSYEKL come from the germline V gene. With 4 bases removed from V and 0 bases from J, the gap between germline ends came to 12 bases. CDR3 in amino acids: CASSRTQGMNTEAFF. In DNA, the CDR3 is TGCGCCAGCAGCCGGACTCAGGGGATGAACACTGAAGCTTTCTTT.

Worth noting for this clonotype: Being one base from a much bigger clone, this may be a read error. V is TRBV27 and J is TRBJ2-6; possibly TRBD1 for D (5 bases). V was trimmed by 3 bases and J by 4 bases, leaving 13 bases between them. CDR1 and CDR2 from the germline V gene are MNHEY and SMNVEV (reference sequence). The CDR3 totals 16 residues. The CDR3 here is CASSFSQGVGANVLTF. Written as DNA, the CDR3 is TGTGCCAGCAGTTTTTCCCAGGGTGTAGGGGCCAACGTCCTGACTTTC.

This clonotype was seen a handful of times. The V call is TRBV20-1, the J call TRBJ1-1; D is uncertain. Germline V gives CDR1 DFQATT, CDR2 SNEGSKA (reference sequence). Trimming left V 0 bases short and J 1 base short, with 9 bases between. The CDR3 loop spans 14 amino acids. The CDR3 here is CSARDARQNTEAFF. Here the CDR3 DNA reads TGCAGTGCTAGAGATGCCAGACAGAACACTGAAGCTTTCTTT.

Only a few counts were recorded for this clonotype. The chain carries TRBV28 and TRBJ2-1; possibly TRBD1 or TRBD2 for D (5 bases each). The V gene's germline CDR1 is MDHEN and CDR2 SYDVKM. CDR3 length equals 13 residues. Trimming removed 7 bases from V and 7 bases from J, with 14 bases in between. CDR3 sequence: CASTGTPRNEQFF. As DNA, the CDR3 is TGTGCCAGCACCGGGACCCCTAGGAATGAGCAGTTCTTC.

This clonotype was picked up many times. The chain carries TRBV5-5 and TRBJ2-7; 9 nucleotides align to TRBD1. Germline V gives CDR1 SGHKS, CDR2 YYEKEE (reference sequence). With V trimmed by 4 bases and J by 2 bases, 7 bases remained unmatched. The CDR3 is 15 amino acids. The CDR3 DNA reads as TGTGCCAGCAGCAGCCAGGGACAGGGAGCCTACGAGCAGTACTTC. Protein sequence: CASSSQGQGAYEQYF. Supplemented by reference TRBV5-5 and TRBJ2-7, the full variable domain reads DAGVTQSPTHLIKTRGQQVTLRCSPISGHKSVSWYQQVLGQGPQFIFQYYEKEERGRGNFPDRFSARQFPNYSSELNVNALLLGDSALYLCASSSQGQGAYEQYFGPGTRLTVT.

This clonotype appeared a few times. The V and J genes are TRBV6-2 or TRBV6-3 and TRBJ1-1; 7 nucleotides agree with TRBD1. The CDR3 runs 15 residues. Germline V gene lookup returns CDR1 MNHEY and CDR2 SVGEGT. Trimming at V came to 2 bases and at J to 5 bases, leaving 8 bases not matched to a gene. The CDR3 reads CASSYPQGVGTEAFF. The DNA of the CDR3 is TGTGCCAGCAGTTACCCCCAGGGGGTTGGAACTGAAGCTTTCTTT.

The CDR3 region has the DNA TGTGCGCCCGAGGGGCGCACGGTAACCTACGAGCAGTACTTC. It encodes CAPEGRTVTYEQYF. The chain recombines TRBV7-3 with TRBJ2-7, with D perhaps being TRBD1 or TRBD2 (5 bases each). The CDR3 is 14 amino acids. Germline CDR1 is SGHTA and CDR2 is FQGTGA.

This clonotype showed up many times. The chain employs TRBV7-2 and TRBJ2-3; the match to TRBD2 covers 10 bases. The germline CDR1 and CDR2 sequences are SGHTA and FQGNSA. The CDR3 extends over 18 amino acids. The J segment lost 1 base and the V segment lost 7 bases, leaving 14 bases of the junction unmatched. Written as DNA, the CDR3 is TGTGCCAGCACCGTAAGGATTTCACTAGCGGGGCGCACAGATACGCAGTATTTT. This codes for CASTVRISLAGRTDTQYF.

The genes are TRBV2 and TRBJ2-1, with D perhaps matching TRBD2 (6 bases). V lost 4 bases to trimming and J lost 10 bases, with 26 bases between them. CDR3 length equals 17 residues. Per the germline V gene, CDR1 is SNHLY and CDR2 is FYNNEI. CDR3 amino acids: CASSVNLMGGEASEQFF. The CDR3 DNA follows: TGTGCCAGCAGTGTAAACCTGATGGGCGGGGAAGCGTCCGAGCAGTTCTTC.

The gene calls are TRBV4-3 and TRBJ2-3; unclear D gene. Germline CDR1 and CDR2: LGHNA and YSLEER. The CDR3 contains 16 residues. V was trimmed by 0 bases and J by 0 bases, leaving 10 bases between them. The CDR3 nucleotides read TGCGCCAGCAGCCAAGATTATGGCTCTAGCACAGATACGCAGTATTTT. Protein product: CASSQDYGSSTDTQYF.

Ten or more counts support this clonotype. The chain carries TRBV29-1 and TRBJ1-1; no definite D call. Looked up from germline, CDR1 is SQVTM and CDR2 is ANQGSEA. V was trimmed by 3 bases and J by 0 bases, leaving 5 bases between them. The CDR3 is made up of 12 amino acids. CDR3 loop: CSVDGVNTEAFF. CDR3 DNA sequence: TGCAGCGTTGATGGGGTGAACACTGAAGCTTTCTTT.

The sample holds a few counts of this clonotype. CDR3 loop: CASSVGTSGGWNLYNEQFF. Written as DNA, the CDR3 is TGTGCCAGCAGCGTAGGGACTAGCGGGGGATGGAATCTATACAATGAGCAGTTCTTC. The chain recombines TRBV9 with TRBJ2-1; 13 positions match TRBD2. Germline V gene data show CDR1 as SGDLS and CDR2 as YYNGEE. Trimming cost V 0 bases and J 4 bases; bases outside gene matches: 10. CDR3 length: 19 residues.

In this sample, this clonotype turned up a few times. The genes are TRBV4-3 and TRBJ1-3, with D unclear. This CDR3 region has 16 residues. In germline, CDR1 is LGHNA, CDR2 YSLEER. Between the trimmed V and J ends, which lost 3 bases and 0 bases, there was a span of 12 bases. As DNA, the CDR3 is TGCGCCAGCAGCCAGGTCTTCAGTTCCTCTGGAAACACCATATATTTT. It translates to CASSQVFSSSGNTIYF.

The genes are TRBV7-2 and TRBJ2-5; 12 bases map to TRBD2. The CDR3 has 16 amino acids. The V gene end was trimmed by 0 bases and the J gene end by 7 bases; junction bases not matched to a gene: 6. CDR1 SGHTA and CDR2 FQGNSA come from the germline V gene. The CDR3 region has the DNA TGTGCCAGCAGCTTAGCTCCTAGCGGGGGGGTAGGGACCCAGTACTTC. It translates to CASSLAPSGGVGTQYF. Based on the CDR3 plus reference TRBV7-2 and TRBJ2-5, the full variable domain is GAGVSQSPSNKVTEKGKDVELRCDPISGHTALYWYRQSLGQGLEFLIYFQGNSAPDKSGLPSDRFSAERTGGSVSTLTIQRTQQEDSAVYLCASSLAPSGGVGTQYFGPGTRLLVL.